These 5 T cell receptor beta chains share one sample of origin, sequenced in a study of T cells in Graves' hyperthyroidism and ophthalmopathy. Amplification yielded TCR beta CDR3 regions, with RNA transcripts as the source. The TCR CDR3 first-round RT-PCR relied on the HTBI primer set. Via MiXCR, TCRdb re-called the multiplex PCR reads, giving one row per CDR3 protein. The sample consists of 480,000 or so distinct CDR3 sequences, approximately 14% of them appearing once. What was sequenced was blood. These TCRs come from a woman under 30 with Graves' hyperthyroidism.

In this sample, this clonotype turned up many times. The chain couples TRBV4-2 to TRBJ2-7; 10 nucleotides match TRBD2. The CDR3 is 16 amino acids. With 0 bases clipped from V and 10 bases from J, the junction kept 12 bases outside the gene matches. Germline V gene lookup returns CDR1 LGHNA and CDR2 YNFKEQ. CDR3 amino acids: CASSQDRASGRAEQYF. DNA of the CDR3: TGTGCCAGCAGCCAAGATCGGGCTAGCGGGAGAGCGGAACAGTACTTC.

J is TRBJ1-1 and V is TRBV11-3; D is possibly TRBD1 (5 bases). This CDR3 has 15 amino acids. Trimming stripped 4 bases from V and 1 base from J, with 13 bases between. Germline values: CDR1 SGHNT, CDR2 YENEEA. The CDR3 nucleotides are TGTGCCAGCAGCTATGGGACCGGGGAGAACACTGAAGCTTTCTTT. Amino acids: CASSYGTGENTEAFF.

This clonotype was observed at least ten times. This chain joins TRBV5-1 and TRBJ2-7, with 8 bases fitting TRBD2. Germline lookup yields CDR1 SGHRS and CDR2 YFSETQ. Unmatched junction bases numbered 3, after V lost 2 bases and J lost 2 bases. The length of the CDR3 is 14 residues. The CDR3: CASSFRAGAYEQYV. The CDR3 nucleotides read TGCGCCAGCAGCTTCCGAGCGGGGGCCTACGAGCAGTACGTC.

This clonotype has ten or more counts. V usage is TRBV25-1 and J usage is TRBJ2-1; no reliable D call. Germline CDR1 MGHDK, CDR2 SYGVNS. The V and J ends lost 4 bases and 3 bases respectively, with 10 bases between them. This CDR3 region has 14 residues. As DNA, the CDR3 is TGTGCCAGCAGTGTGTACAGCCGCTACAATGAGCAGTTCTTC. It encodes CASSVYSRYNEQFF.

This clonotype was observed many times. The chain recombines TRBV2 with TRBJ2-7; 8 bases agree with TRBD2. The CDR3 covers 15 residues. From germline, CDR1 is SNHLY and CDR2 FYNNEI. Unmatched junction bases numbered 14, after V lost 9 bases and J lost 4 bases. CDR3 sequence (DNA): TGTGCCAGTAACCTTGATAGCGGGGTTTTTTACGAGCAGTACTTC. This encodes CASNLDSGVFYEQYF.